The 23 T cell receptor beta chains in this list originate from one sample, sequenced in a study of blood T cell repertoires in COVID-19 (dated by TCRdb to between 2020 and 2021). Libraries were made using the immunoSEQ multiplex PCR assay. TCRdb holds this immuneACCESS table with in-frame rearrangements only. Some clones are missing; in checked studies, unresolved V genes explain under half, and the rest has no known cause. The sample table records about 200,000 clones; roughly 90% of these occur just once. 4.8% of the sample is held by the ten biggest clonotypes. Sequenced input: peripheral blood. Receptor source: a woman aged 40 to 50 with acute or convalescent COVID-19.

The genes are TRBV5-6 and TRBJ1-1, with D possibly TRBD1 on 5 matching bases. The V and J ends lost 6 bases and 6 bases respectively, with 12 bases between them. The length of the CDR3 is 12 residues. Germline CDR1 reads SGHDT; CDR2 reads YYEEEE. The CDR3 nucleotides are TGTGCCAGCAACAAAAGACAGCCTGAAGCTTTCTTT. This sequence encodes CASNKRQPEAFF. Together with reference TRBV5-6 and TRBJ1-1, the CDR3 gives the full variable domain: DAGVTQSPTHLIKTRGQQVTLRCSPKSGHDTVSWYQQALGQGPQFIFQYYEEEERQRGNFPDRFSGHQFPNYSSELNVNALLLGDSALYLCASNKRQPEAFFGQGTRLTVV.

The genes are TRBV2 and TRBJ2-5, with D perhaps TRBD1 (6 bases). The CDR3 consists of 15 residues. Per the germline V gene, CDR1 is SNHLY and CDR2 is FYNNEI. The V gene lost 4 bases and the J gene lost 1 base, with 13 bases spanning the gap. Here the CDR3 reads CASSGEPTGQETQYF. The CDR3 DNA follows: TGTGCCAGCAGTGGGGAGCCGACAGGCCAAGAGACCCAGTACTTC.

The chain employs TRBV11-2 and TRBJ1-2, with D possibly TRBD1 on 6 matching bases. V was shortened by 4 bases and J by 0 bases, with 18 bases between the two germline ends. CDR3 length: 17 residues. From germline, CDR1 is SGHAT and CDR2 FQNNGV. The CDR3 DNA reads as TGTGCCAGCAGCTCCCCTGGCAGGGGCGCGTCTAACTATGGCTACACCTTC. Protein product: CASSSPGRGASNYGYTF.

The chain employs TRBV5-1 and TRBJ2-4; D uncertain. Germline values: CDR1 SGHRS, CDR2 YFSETQ. This CDR3 is built from 19 residues. Trimming removed 0 bases from V and 0 bases from J, with 19 bases in between. CDR3 in amino acids: CASSLARTDKSLAKNIQYF. The CDR3 DNA reads TGCGCCAGCAGCTTGGCCCGCACAGACAAGTCCCTAGCCAAAAACATTCAGTACTTC.

This clone was seen just once. V is TRBV11-2 and J is TRBJ1-2; 9 bases are shared with TRBD1. Germline-derived CDR1 and CDR2 are SGHAT and FQNNGV. This CDR3 spans 15 amino acids. V trimming: 6 bases; J trimming: 6 bases; junction bases outside the gene matches: 11. The CDR3 region is CASRSLGQGSDGYTF. The CDR3 DNA sequence: TGTGCCAGCAGATCCCTAGGACAGGGGTCCGATGGCTACACCTTC. The full variable domain, rest sourced from reference TRBV11-2 and TRBJ1-2, is EAGVAQSPRYKIIEKRQSVAFWCNPISGHATLYWYQQILGQGPKLLIQFQNNGVVDDSQLPKDRFSAERLKGVDSTLKIQPAKLEDSAVYLCASRSLGQGSDGYTFGSGTRLTVV.

The chain is built from TRBV19 and TRBJ1-1; 9 nucleotides agree with TRBD1. J lost 0 bases, V lost 3 bases, and 5 bases had no gene match. The CDR3 runs 16 residues. In germline, CDR1 is LNHDA, CDR2 SQIVND (reference sequence). The CDR3, as DNA: TGTGCCAGTAGTATGGGGACAGGGCTATTGAACACTGAAGCTTTCTTT. It is translated as CASSMGTGLLNTEAFF. Complete variable domain (other parts from reference TRBV19 and TRBJ1-1): DGGITQSPKYLFRKEGQNVTLSCEQNLNHDAMYWYRQDPGQGLRLIYYSQIVNDFQKGDIAEGYSVSREKKESFPLTVTSAQKNPTAFYLCASSMGTGLLNTEAFFGQGTRLTVV.

This clone is a singleton in its sample. J is TRBJ1-6 and V is TRBV19; 9 bases agree with TRBD1. This CDR3 is 15 amino acids long. Trimming removed 7 bases from V and 7 bases from J; junction bases left unmatched: 8. The germline gives CDR1 LNHDA, CDR2 SQIVND (reference sequence). The CDR3 coding sequence is TGTGCCAGTAACAAGGGACAGGGATCCAATTCACCCCTCCACTTT. It encodes CASNKGQGSNSPLHF.

The chain recombines TRBV2 with TRBJ1-3; 10 positions agree with TRBD1. The germline V gene encodes CDR1 SNHLY and CDR2 FYNNEI. The CDR3 spans 17 residues. The junction had 11 bases not matched to a gene; V was cut back by 7 bases and J by 2 bases. CDR3 in amino acids: CASMGPVDRGPGNTIYF. The DNA of the CDR3 is TGTGCCAGCATGGGTCCGGTAGACAGGGGGCCTGGAAACACCATATATTTT.

V and J are TRBV5-4 and TRBJ2-2, with 8 bases matching TRBD1. The germline V gene has CDR1 SGHNT and CDR2 YYREEE (reference sequence). The CDR3 has 16 amino acids. Germline trimming cut 4 bases from V and 3 bases from J; bases unmatched to any gene: 8. The CDR3 DNA follows: TGTGCCAGCAGCAGATCGACAGGGGCGGACACCGGGGAGCTGTTTTTT. Protein: CASSRSTGADTGELFF.

In this sample, this clone turned up a few times. V and J are TRBV14 and TRBJ2-2; D gene uncertain. Germline loops: CDR1 SGHDN, CDR2 FVKESK. The CDR3 covers 15 residues. Between the trimmed V and J ends, which lost 2 bases and 1 base, there was a span of 8 bases. The CDR3 DNA reads TGTGCCAGCAGCCAACGGGTCCTGAACACCGGGGAGCTGTTTTTT. Translating it yields CASSQRVLNTGELFF.

This chain connects TRBV6-6 to TRBJ1-5; possible D gene TRBD1, 6 bases. From germline, CDR1 is MNHNY and CDR2 SVGAGI (reference sequence). The V end lost 6 bases, the J end lost 0 bases, and 9 bases lay between the germline ends. This CDR3 contains 14 residues. CDR3 loop: CASSGQYSNQPQHF. The DNA for the CDR3 is TGTGCCAGCAGCGGACAGTATAGCAATCAGCCCCAGCATTTT.

The rearrangement links TRBV9 to TRBJ1-2, with 7 bases that match TRBD1. Germline assignment: CDR1 SGDLS and CDR2 YYNGEE. CDR3 length: 16 residues. Trimming cost V 0 bases and J 8 bases; bases outside gene matches: 13. In DNA, the CDR3 is TGTGCCAGCAGCGTAGAAGGCTGGACAGGAACGCGCGGCTACACCTTC. It encodes CASSVEGWTGTRGYTF.

The J gene is TRBJ1-1, the V gene TRBV7-8, with TRBD1 as a possible D gene (5 bases). Germline lookup yields CDR1 SGHVS and CDR2 FQNEAQ. The CDR3 is 15 amino acids. V was trimmed by 7 bases and J by 0 bases, leaving 15 bases between them. The CDR3 bases are TGTGCCAGCATTTCAAACCCGGGGGTGAACACTGAAGCTTTCTTT. Translated, it gives CASISNPGVNTEAFF.

The chain employs TRBV2 and TRBJ1-1; 7 bases fit TRBD1. CDR3 length: 14 residues. V dropped 6 bases and J dropped 4; count of bases not matched to a gene: 8. Germline V lookup: CDR1 SNHLY, CDR2 FYNNEI. The CDR3 sequence: CASSRQGGSTEAFF. In DNA form, the CDR3 reads TGTGCCAGCAGCCGCCAGGGGGGAAGCACTGAAGCTTTCTTT.

J is TRBJ1-2 and V is TRBV6-5; 8 positions agree with TRBD1. The CDR3 length is 14 residues. The V gene's germline CDR1 is MNHEY and CDR2 SVGAGI. After removal of 5 bases from V and 6 bases from J, the junction contained 8 bases not matched to a gene. CDR3 sequence reads: CASSTPQGANGYTF. The CDR3 DNA reads as TGTGCCAGCAGTACTCCCCAGGGGGCTAATGGCTACACCTTC.

V is TRBV2 and J is TRBJ2-1; D gene ambiguous. Trimming took off 1 base at V and 10 bases at J, with 8 bases between the two ends. The germline gives CDR1 SNHLY, CDR2 FYNNEI. The CDR3 loop spans 12 amino acids. The CDR3 DNA reads TGTGCCAGCAGTGAAGGGGCACGCGAGCAGTTCTTC. Translated: CASSEGAREQFF.

V and J are TRBV15 and TRBJ1-2; D perhaps matches TRBD1 (6 bases). Germline lookup yields CDR1 LNHNV and CDR2 YYDKDF (reference sequence). V was pared by 0 bases and J by 5 bases, with 13 bases between. This CDR3 comprises 15 residues. CDR3 in amino acids: CATSRDHRERYGYTF. The CDR3 DNA sequence: TGTGCCACCAGCAGAGATCACAGGGAAAGATATGGCTACACCTTC.

This clone was seen only a few times. The chain links TRBV5-1 to TRBJ1-3; 10 bases match TRBD1. V shed 2 bases, J shed 0 bases, and the junction held 2 bases outside the gene matches. The germline V gene encodes CDR1 SGHRS and CDR2 YFSETQ. The CDR3 sequence is 16 residues long. The CDR3 nucleotides are TGCGCCAGCAGCTTACGGACAGGGGGCTCTGGAAACACCATATATTTT. It specifies CASSLRTGGSGNTIYF.

This clone appeared a few times. Written as DNA, the CDR3 is TGTGCCAGCAGTTTATGGGGGCAGGGGGTAGCTTTCTTT. Protein: CASSLWGQGVAFF. The rearrangement joins TRBV12-3 or TRBV12-4 to TRBJ1-1; 7 nucleotides match TRBD1. J was trimmed by 10 bases and V by 2 bases; bases with no gene match: 7. The CDR3 has 13 residues.

The chain recombines TRBV7-7 with TRBJ2-5; TRBD2 aligns across 7 bases. CDR3 length: 15 amino acids. CDR1 is SSHAT and CDR2 is FNYEAQ in the germline V gene (reference sequence). V was pared by 4 bases and J by 3 bases, with 8 bases of the junction left unmatched. CDR3 DNA: TGTGCCAGCAGCTACTCCGGGAGGATGGAAGAGACCCAGTACTTC. Its protein product is CASSYSGRMEETQYF. Combining the CDR3 with reference TRBV7-7 and TRBJ2-5 gives the whole variable domain GAGVSQSPRYKVTKRGQDVTLRCDPISSHATLYWYQQALGQGPEFLTYFNYEAQPDKSGLPSDRFSAERPEGSISTLTIQRTEQRDSAMYRCASSYSGRMEETQYFGPGTRLLVL.

The chain carries TRBV10-2 and TRBJ2-6; TRBD1 matches 7 bases. The CDR3 contains 19 residues. J gave up 0 bases and V 6 bases, and 14 bases lay outside the gene matches. CDR1 is WSHSY and CDR2 is SAAADI in the germline V gene. The CDR3 loop is CASSAKGDRVVSGANVLTF. For the CDR3, the DNA is TGCGCCAGCAGCGCAAAAGGAGACAGGGTGGTCTCTGGGGCCAACGTCCTGACTTTC.

The chain carries TRBV24-1 and TRBJ1-5, with TRBD1 identical over 8 bases. Germline V gene data show CDR1 as KGHDR and CDR2 as SFDVKD. Germline trimming cut 3 bases from V and 0 bases from J; bases unmatched to any gene: 6. The CDR3 has 17 amino acids. The CDR3 sequence: CATSDLRDRFSNQPQHF. CDR3 coding DNA: TGTGCCACCAGTGATCTCCGGGACAGGTTTAGCAATCAGCCCCAGCATTTT.

The chain joins TRBV30 to TRBJ1-3; D unresolved. Germline V gene sequence: CDR1 GTSNPN, CDR2 SVGIG (reference sequence). The CDR3 is 12 amino acids. V lost 6 bases and J lost 0, with 6 bases in between. The CDR3 nucleotides are TGTGCCTGTAGGAGCTCTGGAAACACCATATATTTT. This sequence encodes CACRSSGNTIYF.